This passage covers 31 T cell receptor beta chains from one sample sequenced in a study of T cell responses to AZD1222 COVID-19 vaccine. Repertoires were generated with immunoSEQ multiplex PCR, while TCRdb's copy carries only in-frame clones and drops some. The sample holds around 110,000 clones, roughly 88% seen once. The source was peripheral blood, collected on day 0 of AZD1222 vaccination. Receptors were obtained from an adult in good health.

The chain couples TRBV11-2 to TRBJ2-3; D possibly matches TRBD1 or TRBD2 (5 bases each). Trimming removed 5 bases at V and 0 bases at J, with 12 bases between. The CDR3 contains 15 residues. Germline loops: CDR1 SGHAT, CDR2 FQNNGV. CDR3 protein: CASSRGWDSTDTQYF. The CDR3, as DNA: TGTGCCAGCAGCCGAGGTTGGGACAGCACAGATACGCAGTATTTT.

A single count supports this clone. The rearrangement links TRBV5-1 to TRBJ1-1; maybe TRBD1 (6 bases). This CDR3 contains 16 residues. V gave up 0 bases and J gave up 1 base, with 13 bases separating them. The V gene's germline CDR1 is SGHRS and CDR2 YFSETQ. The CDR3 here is CASSLASQGQNTEAFF. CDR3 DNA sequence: TGCGCCAGCAGCTTGGCTTCCCAGGGACAGAACACTGAAGCTTTCTTT.

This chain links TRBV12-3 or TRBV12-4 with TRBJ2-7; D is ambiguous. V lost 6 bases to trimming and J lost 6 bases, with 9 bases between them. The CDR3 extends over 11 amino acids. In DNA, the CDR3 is TGTGCCAGCAGCCTGGGCGGCGAGCAGTACTTC. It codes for CASSLGGEQYF.

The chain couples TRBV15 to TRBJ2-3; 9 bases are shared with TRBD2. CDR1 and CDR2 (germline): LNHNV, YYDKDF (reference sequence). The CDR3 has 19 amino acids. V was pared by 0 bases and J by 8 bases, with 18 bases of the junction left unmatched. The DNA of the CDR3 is TGTGCCACCAGCAGAGATTCCCCCGGGGCTAGCGGGAAAGTTGGTACGCAGTATTTT. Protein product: CATSRDSPGASGKVGTQYF.

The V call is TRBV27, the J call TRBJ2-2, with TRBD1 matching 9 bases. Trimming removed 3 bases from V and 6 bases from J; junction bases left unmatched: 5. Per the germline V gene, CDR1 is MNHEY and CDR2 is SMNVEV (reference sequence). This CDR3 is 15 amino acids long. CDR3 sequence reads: CASSFMTGGAGELFF. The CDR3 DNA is TGTGCCAGCAGTTTTATGACAGGGGGGGCCGGGGAGCTGTTTTTT.

CDR3 DNA: TGTGCCAGTAGCCCACTCGGGACAGGTTCCACCTCCCCCACATCTGGGGCCAACGTCCTGACTTTC. Protein product: CASSPLGTGSTSPTSGANVLTF. V is TRBV19 and J is TRBJ2-6; 8 nucleotides align to TRBD1. Germline CDR1 reads LNHDA; CDR2 reads SQIVND (reference sequence). The CDR3 runs to 22 residues. V lost 6 bases and J lost 1; bases outside the gene matches: 23.

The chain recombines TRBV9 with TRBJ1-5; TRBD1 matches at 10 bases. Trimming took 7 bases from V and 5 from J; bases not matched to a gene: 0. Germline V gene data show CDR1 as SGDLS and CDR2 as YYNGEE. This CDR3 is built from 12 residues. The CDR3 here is CASGTGDQPQHF. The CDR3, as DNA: TGTGCCAGCGGGACAGGGGATCAGCCCCAGCATTTT.

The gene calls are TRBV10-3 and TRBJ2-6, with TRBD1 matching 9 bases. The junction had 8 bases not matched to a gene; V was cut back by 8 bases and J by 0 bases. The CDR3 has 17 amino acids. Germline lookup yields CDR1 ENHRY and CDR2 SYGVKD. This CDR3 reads CAISGTGRVSGANVLTF. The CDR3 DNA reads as TGTGCCATCTCAGGGACAGGGAGGGTCTCTGGGGCCAACGTCCTGACTTTC.

The CDR3 nucleotides read TGTGCCATCAGGGACGGGACCTTGGCTGAAGCTTTCTTT. Translation: CAIRDGTLAEAFF. V gene TRBV10-3 combines with J gene TRBJ1-1; D possibly corresponds to TRBD1 (5 bases). Per germline, CDR1 ENHRY and CDR2 SYGVKD. This CDR3 comprises 13 residues. The V and J ends lost 6 bases and 6 bases respectively, with 14 bases between them.

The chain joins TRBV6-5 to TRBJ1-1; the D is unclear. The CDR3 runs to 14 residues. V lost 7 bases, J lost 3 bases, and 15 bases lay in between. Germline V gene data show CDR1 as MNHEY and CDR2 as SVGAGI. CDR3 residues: CASTFRGRYTEAFF. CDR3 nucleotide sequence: TGTGCCAGCACTTTTCGCGGCAGATACACTGAAGCTTTCTTT.

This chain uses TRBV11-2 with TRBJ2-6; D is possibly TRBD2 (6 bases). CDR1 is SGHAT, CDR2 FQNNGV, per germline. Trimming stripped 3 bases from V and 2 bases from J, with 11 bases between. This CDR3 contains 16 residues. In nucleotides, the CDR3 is TGTGCCAGCAGCTTCAGGAGGGAGCCTGGGGCCAACGTCCTGACTTTC. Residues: CASSFRREPGANVLTF.

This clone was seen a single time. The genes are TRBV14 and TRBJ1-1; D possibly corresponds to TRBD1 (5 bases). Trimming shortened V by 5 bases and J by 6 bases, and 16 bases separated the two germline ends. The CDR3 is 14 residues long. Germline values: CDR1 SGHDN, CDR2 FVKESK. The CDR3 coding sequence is TGTGCCAGCAGCGTCCGGGACCTCTGGGCTGAAGCTTTCTTT. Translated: CASSVRDLWAEAFF.

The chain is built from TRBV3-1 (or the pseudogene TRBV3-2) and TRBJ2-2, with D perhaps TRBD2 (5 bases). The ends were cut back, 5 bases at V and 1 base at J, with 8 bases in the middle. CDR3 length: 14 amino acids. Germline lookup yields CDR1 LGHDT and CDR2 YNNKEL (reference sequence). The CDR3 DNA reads TGTGCCAGCAGCTCCAGCGGGAACACCGGGGAGCTGTTTTTT. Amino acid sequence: CASSSSGNTGELFF.

CDR3 in DNA: TGTGCCAGCAGGGATCAGCTGGGACTAGCGGGGAAAAACATTCAGTACTTC. Its protein product is CASRDQLGLAGKNIQYF. The chain carries TRBV2 and TRBJ2-4; 13 bases line up with TRBD2. CDR1 and CDR2 from the germline V gene are SNHLY and FYNNEI. The CDR3 runs to 17 residues. The V gene end was trimmed by 6 bases and the J gene end by 4 bases; junction bases not matched to a gene: 9. Full variable domain (missing parts from reference TRBV2 and TRBJ2-4): EPEVTQTPSHQVTQMGQEVILRCVPISNHLYFYWYRQILGQKVEFLVSFYNNEISEKSEIFDDQFSVERPDGSNFTLKIRSTKLEDSAMYFCASRDQLGLAGKNIQYFGAGTRLSVL.

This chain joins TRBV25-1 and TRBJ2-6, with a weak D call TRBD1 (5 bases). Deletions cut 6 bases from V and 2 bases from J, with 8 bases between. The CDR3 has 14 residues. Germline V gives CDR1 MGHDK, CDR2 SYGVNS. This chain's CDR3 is CASSRVTGANVLTF. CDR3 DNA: TGTGCCAGCAGCAGGGTGACTGGGGCCAACGTCCTGACTTTC.

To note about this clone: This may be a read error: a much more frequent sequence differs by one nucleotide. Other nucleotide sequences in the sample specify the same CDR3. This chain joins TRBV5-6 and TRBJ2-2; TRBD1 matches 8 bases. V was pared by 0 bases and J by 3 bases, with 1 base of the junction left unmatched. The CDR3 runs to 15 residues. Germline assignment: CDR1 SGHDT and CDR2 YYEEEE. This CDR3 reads CASSLVQGDTGELFF. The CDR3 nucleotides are TGTGCCAGCAGCTTGGTACAGGGGGACACCGGGGAGCTGTTTTTT.

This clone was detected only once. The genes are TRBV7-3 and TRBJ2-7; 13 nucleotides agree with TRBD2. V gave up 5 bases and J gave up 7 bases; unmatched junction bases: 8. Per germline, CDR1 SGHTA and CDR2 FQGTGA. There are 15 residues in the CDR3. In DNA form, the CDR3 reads TGTGCCAGCAGCCCGCAAACTAGCGGGAGGGGTGAGCAGTACTTC. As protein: CASSPQTSGRGEQYF.

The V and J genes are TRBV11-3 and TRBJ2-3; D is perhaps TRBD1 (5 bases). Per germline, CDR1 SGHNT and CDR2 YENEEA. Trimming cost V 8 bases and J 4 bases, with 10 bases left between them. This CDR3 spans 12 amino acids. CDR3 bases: TGTGCCAGCTCCGCAGGGTCAGATACGCAGTATTTT. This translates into CASSAGSDTQYF.

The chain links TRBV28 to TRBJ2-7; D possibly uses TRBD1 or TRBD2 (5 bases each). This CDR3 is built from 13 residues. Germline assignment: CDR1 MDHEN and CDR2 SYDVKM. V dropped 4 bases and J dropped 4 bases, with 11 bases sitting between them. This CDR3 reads CASSSGPIYEQYF. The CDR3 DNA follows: TGTGCCAGCAGTTCGGGACCGATTTACGAGCAGTACTTC.

The CDR3 coding sequence is TGCAGCGTCGAAAGGTTGGAAGGGACCCAGTACTTC. It translates to CSVERLEGTQYF. This chain links TRBV29-1 with TRBJ2-5; no clear D. With 6 bases removed from V and 7 bases from J, the gap between germline ends came to 15 bases. In germline, CDR1 is SQVTM, CDR2 ANQGSEA. The CDR3 is made up of 12 amino acids.

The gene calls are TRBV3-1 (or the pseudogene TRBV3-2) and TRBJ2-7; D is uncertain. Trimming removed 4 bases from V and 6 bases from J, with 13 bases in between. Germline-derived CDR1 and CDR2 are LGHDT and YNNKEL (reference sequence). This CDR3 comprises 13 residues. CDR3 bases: TGTGCCAGCAGCCCCACTCACAGTGGCGAGCAGTACTTC. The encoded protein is CASSPTHSGEQYF.

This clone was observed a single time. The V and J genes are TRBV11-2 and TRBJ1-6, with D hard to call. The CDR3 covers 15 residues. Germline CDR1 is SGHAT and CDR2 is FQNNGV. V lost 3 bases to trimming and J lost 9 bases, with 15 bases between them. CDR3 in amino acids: CASSFFLPTSSPLHF. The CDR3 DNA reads TGTGCCAGCAGCTTTTTCCTTCCGACCTCTTCACCCCTCCACTTT.

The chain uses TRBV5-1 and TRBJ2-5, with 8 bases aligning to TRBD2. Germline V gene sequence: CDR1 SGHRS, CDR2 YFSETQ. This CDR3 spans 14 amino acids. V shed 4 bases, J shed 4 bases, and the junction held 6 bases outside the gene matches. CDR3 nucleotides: TGCGCCAGCAGCCCACGGGAGGGGCGAGAGACCCAGTACTTC. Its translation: CASSPREGRETQYF.

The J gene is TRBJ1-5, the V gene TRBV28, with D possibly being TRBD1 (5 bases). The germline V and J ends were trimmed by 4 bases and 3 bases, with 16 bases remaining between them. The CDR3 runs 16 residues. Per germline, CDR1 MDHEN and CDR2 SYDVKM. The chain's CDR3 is CASSSLYRLSNQPQHF. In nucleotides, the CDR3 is TGTGCCAGCAGTTCGTTATACAGGTTATCCAATCAGCCCCAGCATTTT.

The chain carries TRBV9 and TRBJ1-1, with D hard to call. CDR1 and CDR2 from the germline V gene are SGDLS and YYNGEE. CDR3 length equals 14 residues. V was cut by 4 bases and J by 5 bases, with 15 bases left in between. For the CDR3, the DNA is TGTGCCAGCAGCCCAGCGGCAGGAGGGACTGAAGCTTTCTTT. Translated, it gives CASSPAAGGTEAFF.

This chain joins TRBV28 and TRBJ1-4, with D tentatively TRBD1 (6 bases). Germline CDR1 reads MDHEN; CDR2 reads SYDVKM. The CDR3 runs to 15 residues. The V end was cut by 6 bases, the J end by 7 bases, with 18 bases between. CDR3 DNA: TGTGCCAGCAGGTTTGCGGGGGGCATGGGTGAAAAACTGTTTTTT. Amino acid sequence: CASRFAGGMGEKLFF.

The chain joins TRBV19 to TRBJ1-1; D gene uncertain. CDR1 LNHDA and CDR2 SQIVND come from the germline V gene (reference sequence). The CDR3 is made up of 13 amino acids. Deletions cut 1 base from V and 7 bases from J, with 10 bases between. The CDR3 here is CASSIVRGIEAFF. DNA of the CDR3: TGTGCCAGTAGTATAGTTCGAGGGATTGAAGCTTTCTTT.

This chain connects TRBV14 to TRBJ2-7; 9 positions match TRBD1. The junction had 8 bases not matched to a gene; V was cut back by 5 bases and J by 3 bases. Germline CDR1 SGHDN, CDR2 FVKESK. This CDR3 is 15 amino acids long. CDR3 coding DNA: TGTGCCAGCAGCTCAACGGACAGGGGACGCTACGAGCAGTACTTC. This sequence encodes CASSSTDRGRYEQYF.

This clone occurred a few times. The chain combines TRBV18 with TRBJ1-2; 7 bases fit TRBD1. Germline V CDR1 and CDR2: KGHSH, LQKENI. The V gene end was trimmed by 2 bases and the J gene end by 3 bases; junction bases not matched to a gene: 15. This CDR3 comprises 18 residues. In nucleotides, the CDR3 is TGTGCCAGCTCACCAAGAGGGAACAGGGGCCCTGAAGACTATGGCTACACCTTC. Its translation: CASSPRGNRGPEDYGYTF.

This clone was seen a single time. CDR3 nucleotides: TGTGCCAGCAGCGTAGAGGAGGACAGGGGCGGCGAGCAGTACTTC. Translation gives CASSVEEDRGGEQYF. This chain uses TRBV9 with TRBJ2-7; 9 nucleotides line up with TRBD1. CDR3 length: 15 residues. CDR1 is SGDLS, CDR2 YYNGEE, per germline. J lost 6 bases, V lost 0 bases, and 7 bases had no gene match. Combining the CDR3 with reference TRBV9 and TRBJ2-7 gives the whole variable domain DSGVTQTPKHLITATGQRVTLRCSPRSGDLSVYWYQQSLDQGLQFLIQYYNGEERAKGNILERFSAQQFPDLHSELNLSSLELGDSALYFCASSVEEDRGGEQYFGPGTRLTVT.

The CDR3 region is CASSPGTGGGQPQHF. CDR3 coding DNA: TGTGCCAGCAGCCCCGGGACAGGGGGCGGTCAGCCCCAGCATTTT. V is TRBV9 and J is TRBJ1-5; 12 bases match TRBD1. Looked up from germline, CDR1 is SGDLS and CDR2 is YYNGEE. Trimming at V came to 4 bases and at J to 6 bases, leaving 5 bases not matched to a gene. The length of the CDR3 is 15 residues.